The 9 T cell receptor beta chains below were found in one sample sequenced in a study of shared clonotypes between healthy human individuals. Sequencing was performed with immunoSEQ multiplex PCR; in TCRdb, only in-frame clones are kept and a portion is missing. The table lists about 2.4 million clones, 80% to 95% of them singletons, with about 0.38% in the top ten. The sequenced material came from naive CD4+ T cells from PBMCs. The subset denotes: CD45RA+ positively selected. The receptors stem from a man aged 18 to 30 in good health. Some clones in this sample may be carry-over from other donors' samples.

The chain joins TRBV5-1 to TRBJ2-1; D gene ambiguous. V was trimmed by 0 bases and J by 4 bases, leaving 11 bases between them. This CDR3 contains 15 residues. Germline CDR1 is SGHRS and CDR2 is YFSETQ. Here the CDR3 DNA reads TGCGCCAGCAGCTTGGCCGTAGGCCAGTACAATGAGCAGTTCTTC. It codes for CASSLAVGQYNEQFF.

The chain uses TRBV6-1 and TRBJ1-4; D unresolved. V lost 4 bases, J lost 3 bases, and 18 bases lay in between. Per the germline V gene, CDR1 is MNHNS and CDR2 is SASEGT. CDR3 length equals 17 residues. CDR3 sequence reads: CASSAGNLRTSNEKLFF. The CDR3 bases are TGTGCCAGCAGTGCCGGGAACCTCCGGACCTCTAATGAAAAACTGTTTTTT.

The chain combines TRBV4-1 with TRBJ2-4, with TRBD2 matching 11 bases. Looked up from germline, CDR1 is MGHRA and CDR2 is YSYEKL. The J segment lost 0 bases and the V segment lost 5 bases, leaving 15 bases of the junction unmatched. This CDR3 has 20 amino acids. The CDR3: CASSEEGLAVPIGAKNIQYF. As DNA, the CDR3 is TGCGCCAGCAGCGAGGAGGGACTAGCGGTGCCTATCGGAGCCAAAAACATTCAGTACTTC.

The chain employs TRBV28 and TRBJ1-2; possibly TRBD1 for D (6 bases). V lost 2 bases, J lost 4 bases, and 14 bases lay in between. The CDR3 loop spans 15 amino acids. Per the germline V gene, CDR1 is MDHEN and CDR2 is SYDVKM. CDR3 sequence reads: CASSLGGSHIYGYTF. The CDR3 nucleotides are TGTGCCAGCAGTTTAGGGGGCAGCCATATCTATGGCTACACCTTC.

The chain carries TRBV6-5 and TRBJ2-2, with D maybe TRBD1 (6 bases). The CDR3 is made up of 14 amino acids. The V gene's germline CDR1 is MNHEY and CDR2 SVGAGI. Trimming left V 2 bases short and J 4 bases short, with 8 bases between. CDR3 DNA sequence: TGTGCCAGCAGTTACGGGGGCCTCACCGGGGAGCTGTTTTTT. Translated: CASSYGGLTGELFF.

This chain connects TRBV7-4 to TRBJ2-6, with D unresolved. CDR3 length equals 18 residues. V lost 5 bases, J lost 5 bases, and 22 bases lay in between. CDR1 SGHVT and CDR2 SQSDAQ come from the germline V gene. The CDR3 bases are TGTGCCAGCAGCACCTGCTACAGCTCACAAAGTCGGGCCAACGTCCTGACTTTC. The encoded protein is CASSTCYSSQSRANVLTF.

V and J are TRBV28 and TRBJ1-2; D is perhaps TRBD1 (6 bases). Looked up from germline, CDR1 is MDHEN and CDR2 is SYDVKM. The CDR3 totals 16 residues. The ends were cut back, 7 bases at V and 0 bases at J, with 18 bases in the middle. CDR3 nucleotides: TGTGCCAGCACCCAAGCGGGGACACTGGCTAACTATGGCTACACCTTC. Amino acids: CASTQAGTLANYGYTF.

The chain couples TRBV7-3 to TRBJ1-1; 11 nucleotides agree with TRBD1. Germline values: CDR1 SGHTA, CDR2 FQGTGA. Trimming cost V 4 bases and J 3 bases; bases outside gene matches: 1. The CDR3 spans 14 residues. The CDR3 region is CASSSGQGDTEAFF. DNA of the CDR3: TGTGCCAGCAGCTCGGGACAGGGGGACACTGAAGCTTTCTTT.

J is TRBJ2-7 and V is TRBV7-9, with 8 bases fitting TRBD1. The CDR3 loop spans 13 amino acids. Germline-derived CDR1 and CDR2 are SEHNR and FQNEAQ (reference sequence). The V segment lost 6 bases and the J segment 2 bases; nucleotides outside the gene matches: 3. CDR3 in DNA: TGTGCCAGCAGGGACAGGGAGGCCTACGAGCAGTACTTC. This sequence encodes CASRDREAYEQYF.